The rows below give T cell receptor beta chains drawn from one sample of a study of chemoradiotherapy in HPV16-positive cancers. Assay used: immunoSEQ multiplex PCR; TCRdb lists only in-frame clones, some missing. The sample consists of about 29,000 clones, about 90% of them appearing once. The source was blood, collected from a patient who underwent chemoradiotherapy. The receptors here all came from a human donor with HPV-associated anogenital cancer. Both conserved end residues are part of each CDR3. The D gene is left open where the match is weak. The listing skips clone size in some rows; elsewhere it reads once, few, many or a size class.

clone size,D gene,J gene,V gene,CDR3 DNA,CDR3 protein
NA,NA,TRBJ1-4,TRBV2,TGTGCCAGCAGTGGTTGGACAATTGAAAAACTGTTTTTT,CASSGWTIEKLFF
NA,NA,TRBJ2-6,TRBV5-4,TGTGCCAGCACCTTTGACAGCTCTGGGGCCAACGTCCTGACTTTC,CASTFDSSGANVLTF
NA,NA,TRBJ1-3,TRBV7-9,TGTGCCAGCACCCTGAGTGGACCGAACTCTGGAAACACCATATATTTT,CASTLSGPNSGNTIYF
NA,TRBD2,TRBJ2-5,TRBV6-5,TGTGCCAGCAGTTACGGGGGAGGGAAGACCCAGTACTTC,CASSYGGGKTQYF
NA,NA,TRBJ1-5,TRBV28,TGTGCCAGCAGTTTCCCTCGGCAGGATAATCAGCCCCAGCATTTT,CASSFPRQDNQPQHF
NA,TRBD2,TRBJ2-7,TRBV6-5,TGTGCCAGCACCAAGAGCGGGGGGGCCGGCGAGCAGTACTTC,CASTKSGGAGEQYF
few,NA,TRBJ2-7,TRBV27,TGTGCCAGCAGGCCCGTACAGGGCGGTTCCTACGAGCAGTACTTC,CASRPVQGGSYEQYF
NA,NA,TRBJ2-3,TRBV5-6,TGTGCCAGCAGCTTGGATCTGAGCGACACAGATACGCAGTATTTT,CASSLDLSDTDTQYF
NA,TRBD1,TRBJ2-5,TRBV13,TGTGCCAGCAGCCTGGGACAGGGGGCGCAGGAGACCCAGTACTTC,CASSLGQGAQETQYF
NA,TRBD2,TRBJ2-7,TRBV4-1,TGCGCCAGCAGCCAAGGGGGGGGGTCCCGGCACGAGCAGTACTTC,CASSQGGGSRHEQYF
NA,NA,TRBJ1-2,TRBV28,TGTGCCAGCAGTCCTGGCGTGTATGGCTACACCTTC,CASSPGVYGYTF
NA,NA,TRBJ2-7,TRBV11-2,TGTGCCAGCAGCTTAGGTTATGGTCGCTTCCCACTCTACGAGCAGTACTTC,CASSLGYGRFPLYEQYF
NA,TRBD1,TRBJ1-4,TRBV30,TGTGCCTCGACAGGGGGCTGGGAGTATGGAACTAATGAAAAACTGTTTTTT,CASTGGWEYGTNEKLFF
once,NA,TRBJ2-2,TRBV4-2,TGTGCCAGCAGCCAAGACCCCACAGGGGGGGCCACCGGGGAGCTGTTTTTT,CASSQDPTGGATGELFF
few,NA,TRBJ2-6,TRBV7-7,TGTGCCAGCAGCTCGGCCCGTAGTGCCACAAAGTCGGGCCAACGTCCTGACTTC,CASSSARSATKSGQRPDF
NA,TRBD2,TRBJ2-3,TRBV5-1,TGCGCCAGCAGCTCGGGCGGGGGGGGCACAGATACGCAGTATTTT,CASSSGGGGTDTQYF